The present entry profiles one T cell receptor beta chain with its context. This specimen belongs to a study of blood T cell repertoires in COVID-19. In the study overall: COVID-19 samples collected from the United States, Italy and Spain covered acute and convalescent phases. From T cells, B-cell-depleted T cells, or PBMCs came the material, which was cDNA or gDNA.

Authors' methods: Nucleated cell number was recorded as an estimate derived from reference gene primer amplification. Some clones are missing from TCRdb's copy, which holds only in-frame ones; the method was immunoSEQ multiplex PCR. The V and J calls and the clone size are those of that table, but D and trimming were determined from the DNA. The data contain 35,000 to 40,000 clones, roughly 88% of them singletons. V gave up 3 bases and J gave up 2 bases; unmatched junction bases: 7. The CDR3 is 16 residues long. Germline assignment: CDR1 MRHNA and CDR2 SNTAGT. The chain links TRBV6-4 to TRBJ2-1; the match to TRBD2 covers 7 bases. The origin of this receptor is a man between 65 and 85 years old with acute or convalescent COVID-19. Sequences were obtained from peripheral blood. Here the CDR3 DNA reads TGTGCCAGCAGTGAGAACGGGGGAGGGGCCTACAATGAGCAGTTCTTC. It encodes CASSENGGGAYNEQFF.